The entry that follows covers one T cell receptor (beta chain) sequence. This specimen belongs to a study of control samples from healthy donors and cancer patients. The germline V gene has CDR1 LGHNA and CDR2 YNFKEQ. The V segment lost 1 base and the J segment 8 bases; nucleotides outside the gene matches: 7. CDR3 length equals 14 residues. Profiled with immunoSEQ multiplex PCR; TCRdb holds only in-frame clones, not every one. Altogether roughly 370,000 clones are present, roughly 90% being singletons, with the ten largest covering 5% to 8%. Sequencing input: PBMCs. The chain links TRBV4-2 to TRBJ1-2; 7 bases fit TRBD1. This receptor was obtained from a man aged 40-55 years with head and neck cancer. The CDR3 reads CASSQGQGRQGYTF. The CDR3 DNA reads as TGTGCCAGCAGCCAAGGACAGGGCCGTCAAGGCTACACCTTC.